Listed below are T cell receptor beta chains from one sample, sequenced in a study of blood T cell repertoires in COVID-19. Some clones are missing from TCRdb's copy, which holds only in-frame ones; the method was immunoSEQ multiplex PCR. The sample holds approximately 200,000 clones, around 80% seen once. What was sequenced was peripheral blood. These receptors were collected from a woman aged 80 or over with acute or convalescent COVID-19. The conserved cysteine and the conserved F or W are not part of the CDR3 here. D genes are given only for firm matches. Where a row states a size, it is once, few, many or the class of an expanded clone; other rows omit it.

clone_size	v_call	j_call	d_call	cdr3_aa
-	TRBV29-1	TRBJ2-5	-	SVVMTGTVWTKETQY
-	TRBV7-2	TRBJ1-2	TRBD1	ASSFPPGQGGGYT
-	TRBV5-5	TRBJ2-2	-	ASSVLAEGNTGELF
-	TRBV7-8	TRBJ1-2	-	ASSASDSFGYGYT
-	TRBV9	TRBJ2-5	TRBD2	ASSVAGGHETQY
once	TRBV9	TRBJ2-5	-	ASSPPVRRGLQETQY
-	TRBV6-2/TRBV6-3	TRBJ1-4	-	ASSYSAGDANEKLF
-	TRBV5-1	TRBJ2-3	-	ASSSTYTDTQY
few	TRBV6-5	TRBJ1-5	-	ASSYGGNQPQH
-	TRBV18	TRBJ1-2	TRBD1	ASSPMTGEYGYT
-	TRBV15	TRBJ1-1	-	ATSRLWTGNTEAF
-	TRBV30	TRBJ1-5	-	AWSVGVLNQPQH
-	TRBV9	TRBJ1-5	-	ASSVEDTQPQH
-	TRBV27	TRBJ1-3	TRBD1	ASSLWPPLFAGGQGNSGNTIY
-	TRBV6-6	TRBJ1-5	-	ASSAGGQPQH
-	TRBV5-4	TRBJ2-5	-	ASSFRNSGETQY
-	TRBV7-9	TRBJ2-1	-	ASSLPLTESSYNEQF
-	TRBV5-1	TRBJ1-2	TRBD1	ASSSAGGEGYGYT
-	TRBV28	TRBJ1-6	-	ASSLSYNSPLH
few	TRBV11-2	TRBJ2-5	TRBD2	ASSLGGGTKETQY
once	TRBV2	TRBJ1-6	-	ASSVDRFSYNSPLH
-	TRBV2	TRBJ2-5	-	ASQGPGRETQY
-	TRBV27	TRBJ2-7	TRBD1	ASSRTGVPYEQY
-	TRBV7-9	TRBJ2-7	TRBD2	ASSFGPSGENYEQY
-	TRBV4-3	TRBJ2-7	TRBD1	ASSQEGQSTRVYYEQY
once	TRBV7-8	TRBJ1-3	-	ASSSYTRGRDTIY
-	TRBV2	TRBJ2-7	-	ASSMLLFEQY
-	TRBV19	TRBJ2-7	-	ASSITFGGYEQY
-	TRBV29-1	TRBJ2-7	-	SVEGSGAGKSSYEQY